The rows below give T cell receptor beta chains drawn from one sample of a study of T-cell memory formation after mild COVID-19. TCRdb independently ran MiXCR on the 5' RACE reads; one entry per CDR3 protein. This table has about 250,000 distinct CDR3 sequences, more than 15% appearing once. The sample comprised PBMCs or a T cell subset sorted from them (not recorded which). The receptors come from a man aged 18-30 years who had mild COVID-19 (a few samples of this study predate the infection). Cell type and time point are not known. CDR3s include the opening cysteine and the closing phenylalanine or tryptophan. The D gene is left open where the match is weak. Part of the rows lack a size; the others show once, few, many or a class for expanded clones.

TRBV20-1	NA	few	TRBJ2-7	TGCAGTGCTAGAGACGCCGGGACGCCGGCCTACGAGCAGTACTTC	CSARDAGTPAYEQYF
TRBV29-1	TRBD2	NA	TRBJ2-5	TGCAGCGTTGAAGACCCTATTAGCGGGGGGGCCGGGGAGACCCAGTACTTC	CSVEDPISGGAGETQYF
TRBV7-2	NA	few	TRBJ2-2	TGTGCCAGCAGCCGCGACGGGGCGGGCGGGGAGCTGTTTTTT	CASSRDGAGGELFF
TRBV11-3	NA	few	TRBJ2-4	TGTGCCAGCAGTTCGGGGACCGAAGCCAAAAACATTCAGTACTTC	CASSSGTEAKNIQYF
TRBV20-1	NA	NA	TRBJ2-2	TGCAGTGCCAGACTAGCGAACACCGGGGAGCTGTTTTTT	CSARLANTGELFF
TRBV6-2/TRBV6-3	NA	few	TRBJ2-5	TGTGCCAGCAGGCTGCAGACAGGCACCCAAGAGACCCAGTACTTC	CASRLQTGTQETQYF
TRBV20-1	NA	few	TRBJ1-1	TGCAGTGCCCGGGCAGGGGCAGGGACTGAAGCTTTCTTT	CSARAGAGTEAFF
TRBV20-1	TRBD1	few	TRBJ1-1	TGCAGTGCTAGAGATCCGAGACAGGGCTTTGCTGAAGCTTTCTTT	CSARDPRQGFAEAFF
TRBV12-3/TRBV12-4	NA	few	TRBJ2-1	TGTGCCAGCAGTTTAGCCAGGACTGGCTTAAGGGCTGAGCAGTTCTTC	CASSLARTGLRAEQFF
TRBV4-3	TRBD2	few	TRBJ2-3	TGCGCCAGCAGCCAGAGGACTCTAGCGGGACGTCCTATTGATACGCAGTATTTT	CASSQRTLAGRPIDTQYF
TRBV7-2	NA	NA	TRBJ1-3	TGTGCCAGCAGCTTGGGAACAGGGTCTGGAAACACCATATATTTT	CASSLGTGSGNTIYF
TRBV4-2	NA	few	TRBJ2-2	TGTGCCAGCAGGGGCGACAGCCCCTACGCCGGGGAGCTGTTTTTT	CASRGDSPYAGELFF
TRBV12-3/TRBV12-4	NA	few	TRBJ2-1	TGTGCCAGCAGTTTATGGAGCGGGGAGCAGTTCTTC	CASSLWSGEQFF
TRBV7-2	TRBD1	NA	TRBJ1-5	TGTGCCAGCACCCAGGGGGCAGGTCAGCCCCAGCATTTT	CASTQGAGQPQHF
TRBV29-1	TRBD1	few	TRBJ2-5	TGCAGCGCCTTCTACCGGGACAGGGGTTGGGAGACCCAGTACTTC	CSAFYRDRGWETQYF
TRBV4-3	NA	NA	TRBJ2-7	TGCGCCAGCAGCCAGTCGGTCCAGGAATCCTACGAGCAGTACTTC	CASSQSVQESYEQYF
TRBV6-1	TRBD1	few	TRBJ1-5	TGTGCCAGCAGTGAAGTGACAGGGGTATGGCAGCCCCAGCATTTT	CASSEVTGVWQPQHF
TRBV3-1	TRBD2	many	TRBJ2-1	TGTGCCAGCAGCCACCGCGGGGGGGCCTCCTACAATGAGCAGTTCTTC	CASSHRGGASYNEQFF
TRBV5-1	NA	NA	TRBJ2-7	TGCGCCAGCAGCTTCTTGGCAGGGCCGGGATACTACGAGCAGTACTTC	CASSFLAGPGYYEQYF
TRBV6-5	NA	few	TRBJ2-7	TGTGCCAGCAGTTACGCCGGGATCTCCTACGAGCAGTACTTC	CASSYAGISYEQYF
TRBV4-3	TRBD1	NA	TRBJ1-5	TGCGCCAGCAGCCAAGATCGACCGGGACAGGGAACAAGCAATCAGCCCCAGCATTTT	CASSQDRPGQGTSNQPQHF
TRBV6-5	TRBD2	NA	TRBJ2-1	TGTGCCAGCAGTTACGGGAGGGACAATGAGCAGTTCTTC	CASSYGRDNEQFF
TRBV10-3	NA	few	TRBJ2-3	TGTGCCATCCTGGGGGGCCCCACAGATACGCAGTATTTT	CAILGGPTDTQYF
TRBV7-9	NA	NA	TRBJ2-1	TGTGCCAGCAGCTCGACGGCGGGTAGGGGCAATGAGCAGTTCTTC	CASSSTAGRGNEQFF
TRBV29-1	NA	NA	TRBJ1-2	TGCAGCGTTCAGAGAGACTATGGCTACACCTTC	CSVQRDYGYTF
TRBV7-2	NA	NA	TRBJ1-5	TGTGCCAGCAGCTTATACTCTGGTGCAGGGAATCAGCCCCAGCATTTT	CASSLYSGAGNQPQHF
TRBV7-2	TRBD2	few	TRBJ2-1	TGTGCCAGCAGCTTAGGACCCGGGACTAGCGGTGAGCAGTTCTTC	CASSLGPGTSGEQFF
TRBV7-9	NA	few	TRBJ1-1	TGTGCCAGCAGCTTAGTTCGGGGGGTAGCTTTCTTT	CASSLVRGVAFF
TRBV4-3	NA	NA	TRBJ2-2	TGCGCCAGCAGCCCCGGAGTGACGGCCGGGGAGCTGTTTTTT	CASSPGVTAGELFF
TRBV7-2	TRBD1	NA	TRBJ1-2	TGTGCCAGCAGCTTTTCCGGGACAGTAAGCGTCCCTGCCTATGGCTACACCTTC	CASSFSGTVSVPAYGYTF
TRBV5-1	TRBD1	many	TRBJ2-3	TGCGCCAGCAGCCCAGGGACAGTAAGGAATCCCAATACGCAGTATTTT	CASSPGTVRNPNTQYF
TRBV7-2	TRBD2	many	TRBJ2-2	TGTGCCAGCAGCCCCCGCGCTAGCGGGGTTACCGGGGAGCTGTTTTTT	CASSPRASGVTGELFF
TRBV2	NA	few	TRBJ1-5	TGTGCCAGCAGTTCAAGGGGGGATCAGCCCCAGCATTTT	CASSSRGDQPQHF
TRBV5-1	TRBD1	NA	TRBJ2-5	TGCGCCAGCAGCTTGGGGGACAGGGGGCTGGAGACCCAGTACTTC	CASSLGDRGLETQYF
TRBV4-3	NA	few	TRBJ2-3	TGCGCCAGCAGCCAAGAAGGTGGGGGTGTCGCAGATACGCAGTATTTT	CASSQEGGGVADTQYF